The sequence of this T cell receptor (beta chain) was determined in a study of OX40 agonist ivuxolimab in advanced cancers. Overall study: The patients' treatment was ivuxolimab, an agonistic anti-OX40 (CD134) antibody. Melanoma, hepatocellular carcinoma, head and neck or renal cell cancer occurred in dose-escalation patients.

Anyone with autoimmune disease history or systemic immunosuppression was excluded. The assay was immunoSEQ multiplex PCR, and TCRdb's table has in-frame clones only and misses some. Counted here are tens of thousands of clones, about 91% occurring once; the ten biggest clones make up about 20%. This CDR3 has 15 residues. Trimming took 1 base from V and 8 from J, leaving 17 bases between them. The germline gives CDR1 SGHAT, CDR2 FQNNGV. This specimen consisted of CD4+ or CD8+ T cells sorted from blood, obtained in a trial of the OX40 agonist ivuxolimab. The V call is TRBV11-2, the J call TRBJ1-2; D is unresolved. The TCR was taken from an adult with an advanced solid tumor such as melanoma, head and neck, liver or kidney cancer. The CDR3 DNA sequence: TGTGCCAGCAGCTTAGGCCTAAGAAAGTATGAAGGCTACACCTTC. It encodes CASSLGLRKYEGYTF.